The 10 T cell receptor beta chains in this list originate from one sample, sequenced in a study of OX40 agonist ivuxolimab in advanced cancers. Method: immunoSEQ multiplex PCR; TCRdb's copy keeps in-frame clones and lacks some. The sample contains fewer than 75,000 clones, more than 70% of which appear only once. Sequencing used CD4+ or CD8+ T cells sorted from blood, obtained in a trial of the OX40 agonist ivuxolimab. The receptors here all came from an adult with an advanced solid tumor such as melanoma, head and neck, liver or kidney cancer.

This chain joins TRBV9 and TRBJ2-3; the D gene is possibly TRBD1 (6 bases). Germline CDR1 SGDLS, CDR2 YYNGEE. V was cut by 3 bases and J by 9 bases, with 14 bases left in between. This CDR3 has 13 amino acids. Here the CDR3 DNA reads TGTGCCAGCAGCGGGCCGGGAACAGGGACGCAGTATTTT. This gives the protein CASSGPGTGTQYF.

The rearrangement joins TRBV2 to TRBJ2-7; no clear D. CDR1 is SNHLY, CDR2 FYNNEI, per germline. V lost 3 bases, J lost 4 bases, and 13 bases lay in between. CDR3 length equals 14 residues. CDR3 sequence: CASSDTRITYEQYF. The CDR3, as DNA: TGTGCCAGCAGTGACACCAGGATTACTTACGAGCAGTACTTC.

A few counts support this clone. The V gene is TRBV5-8, the J gene TRBJ2-5, with D perhaps TRBD1 (5 bases). Trimming left V 8 bases short and J 0 bases short, with 11 bases between. Germline values: CDR1 SGHTS, CDR2 YDEGEE. This CDR3 has 13 residues. CDR3 sequence (DNA): TGTGCCAGTAATCAGGGTAACCAAGAGACCCAGTACTTC. It codes for CASNQGNQETQYF.

This clone has just a few counts. The chain carries TRBV11-2 and TRBJ2-5; the D is unclear. The CDR3 has 12 residues. Trimming left V 2 bases short and J 4 bases short, with 5 bases between. CDR1 and CDR2 from the germline V gene are SGHAT and FQNNGV. CDR3 nucleotides: TGTGCCAGCAGCTTAAATTCAGAGACCCAGTACTTC. Protein sequence: CASSLNSETQYF. The whole variable domain, filled in from reference TRBV11-2 and TRBJ2-5, reads EAGVAQSPRYKIIEKRQSVAFWCNPISGHATLYWYQQILGQGPKLLIQFQNNGVVDDSQLPKDRFSAERLKGVDSTLKIQPAKLEDSAVYLCASSLNSETQYFGPGTRLLVL.

This chain uses TRBV15 with TRBJ1-6; D gene unclear. Germline V gives CDR1 LNHNV, CDR2 YYDKDF (reference sequence). The CDR3 is 13 residues long. The V end was cut by 1 base, the J end by 14 bases, with 12 bases between. The CDR3 spells CATSRADPVTLHF. For the CDR3, the DNA is TGTGCCACCAGCAGAGCGGATCCAGTGACCCTCCACTTT.

The chain links TRBV5-1 to TRBJ2-7; TRBD1 matches 7 bases. The germline V gene encodes CDR1 SGHRS and CDR2 YFSETQ. The CDR3 contains 14 residues. J was trimmed by 1 base and V by 2 bases; bases with no gene match: 3. CDR3 protein: CASSFPGQSYEQYF. CDR3 in DNA: TGCGCCAGCAGCTTTCCGGGACAGTCCTACGAGCAGTACTTC.

The chain has TRBV7-9 and TRBJ2-5, with a possible D match to TRBD1 (6 bases). This CDR3 contains 15 residues. V shed 0 bases and J shed 2 bases, with 10 bases lying between them. CDR1 is SEHNR and CDR2 is FQNEAQ in the germline V gene (reference sequence). The CDR3 loop is CASSLAGQPQETQYF. The CDR3 DNA reads as TGTGCCAGCAGCTTAGCGGGACAACCGCAAGAGACCCAGTACTTC.

This chain joins TRBV29-1 and TRBJ2-1; D gene uncertain. The CDR3 extends over 13 amino acids. Trimming removed 0 bases at V and 0 bases at J, with 3 bases between. Germline CDR1 and CDR2: SQVTM and ANQGSEA. CDR3 nucleotides: TGCAGCGTTGAAGATAGCTCCTACAATGAGCAGTTCTTC. Translation gives CSVEDSSYNEQFF.

The V call is TRBV2, the J call TRBJ2-7; TRBD2 might be the D (6 bases). The germline CDR1 and CDR2 sequences are SNHLY and FYNNEI. The V gene lost 10 bases and the J gene lost 2 bases, with 15 bases spanning the gap. The CDR3 runs to 13 residues. CDR3 coding DNA: TGTGCCACAAAACGGGACTCAGCCTACGAGCAGTACGTC. Translated, it gives CATKRDSAYEQYV.

The chain combines TRBV7-2 with TRBJ1-2, with TRBD1 matching 7 bases. The germline gives CDR1 SGHTA, CDR2 FQGNSA. V dropped 4 bases and J dropped 2; count of bases not matched to a gene: 7. This CDR3 is built from 15 residues. CDR3 nucleotide sequence: TGTGCCAGCAGCTATTACACGACAGGGAACTATGGCTACACCTTC. Translating gives CASSYYTTGNYGYTF.